This T cell receptor (beta chain) derives from a study of blood T cell repertoires in COVID-19. About the research overall: The United States, Italy and Spain supplied acute and convalescent COVID-19 samples. PBMCs, B-cell-depleted T cells, or T cells provided the cDNA or gDNA that made up the material.

This CDR3 contains 14 residues. Germline values: CDR1 GTSNPN, CDR2 SVGIG (reference sequence). The germline V and J ends were trimmed by 6 bases and 0 bases, with 15 bases remaining between them. In the original workflow: Amplifying reference gene primers gave estimates of nucleated cell counts. Profiled with immunoSEQ multiplex PCR; TCRdb holds only in-frame clones, not every one. V and J calls and clone size follow that table, whereas D and trimming were derived from the DNA. The sample has roughly 300,000 clones, roughly 92% seen once; the top ten hold 2.2%. Seattle participants joined during active infection and were tracked over time.

The chain joins TRBV30 to TRBJ2-7, with D possibly TRBD2 on 6 matching bases. This TCR was sampled from a woman aged 25 to 39 with COVID-19, enrolled during active disease. Sequenced sample: peripheral blood. The CDR3 DNA reads TGTGCCTGCCCTAAGGAGGGGTTCTCCTACGAGCAGTACTTC. Residues: CACPKEGFSYEQYF.